The entry that follows covers one TCR beta chain sequence. Its antigen is as yet unknown. Sequenced by immunoSEQ multiplex PCR; TCRdb stores in-frame clones only, minus some. The sample carries a few hundred thousand clones, roughly 95% recorded once. This sample is part of a study of shared clonotypes between healthy human individuals. The CDR3 length is 13 residues. Germline V gene data show CDR1 as LNHDA and CDR2 as SQIVND (reference sequence). Trimming took 7 bases from V and 7 from J, leaving 14 bases between them. Study-wide results and caveats: Rarefaction curves obtained for sorted subsets showed sequencing incomplete despite large depth. It was the few donors that limited the genetic and exposure-history diversity represented.

Naive CD8 isolation took CD45RO-negative cells positively selected for CCR7 and excluded terminally differentiated effector memory CD45RA+ cells. This clonotype originated in a woman aged 25 to 39 in good health. Source material: naive CD8+ T cells sorted from blood. The chain is built from TRBV19 and TRBJ1-5; D is unclear. The DNA for the CDR3 is TGTGCCAGTACAATGGCAGCCCCCCAGCCCCAGCATTTT. It codes for CASTMAAPQPQHF. Combining the CDR3 with reference TRBV19 and TRBJ1-5 gives the whole variable domain DGGITQSPKYLFRKEGQNVTLSCEQNLNHDAMYWYRQDPGQGLRLIYYSQIVNDFQKGDIAEGYSVSREKKESFPLTVTSAQKNPTAFYLCASTMAAPQPQHFGDGTRLSIL.